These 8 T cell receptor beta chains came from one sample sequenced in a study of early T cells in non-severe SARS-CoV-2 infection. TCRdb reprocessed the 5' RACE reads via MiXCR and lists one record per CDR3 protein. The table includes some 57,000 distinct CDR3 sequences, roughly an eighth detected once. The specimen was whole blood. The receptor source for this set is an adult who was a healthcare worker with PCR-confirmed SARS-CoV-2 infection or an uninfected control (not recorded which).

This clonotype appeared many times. The CDR3 sequence is CASSLGTGSEAFF. The DNA of the CDR3 is TGTGCCAGCAGCTTAGGAACAGGATCTGAAGCTTTCTTT. The rearrangement joins TRBV7-9 to TRBJ1-1; D is perhaps TRBD1 (5 bases). V lost 1 base and J lost 6, with 9 bases in between. Germline V gives CDR1 SEHNR, CDR2 FQNEAQ (reference sequence). The CDR3 sequence is 13 residues long.

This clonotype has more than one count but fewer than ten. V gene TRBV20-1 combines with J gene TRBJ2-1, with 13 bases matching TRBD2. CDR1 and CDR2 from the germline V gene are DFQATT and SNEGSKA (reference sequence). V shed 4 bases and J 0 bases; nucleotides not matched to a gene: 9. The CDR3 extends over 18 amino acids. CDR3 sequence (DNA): TGCAGTGCTACCCGACTAGCGGGGGGCCTGAGCTCCTACAATGAGCAGTTCTTC. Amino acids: CSATRLAGGLSSYNEQFF.

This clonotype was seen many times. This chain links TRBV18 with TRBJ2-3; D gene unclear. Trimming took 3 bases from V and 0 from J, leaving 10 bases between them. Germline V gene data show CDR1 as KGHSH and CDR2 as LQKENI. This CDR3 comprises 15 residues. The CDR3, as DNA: TGTGCCAGCTCACCTTCGTCTTCTAGCACAGATACGCAGTATTTT. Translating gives CASSPSSSSTDTQYF.

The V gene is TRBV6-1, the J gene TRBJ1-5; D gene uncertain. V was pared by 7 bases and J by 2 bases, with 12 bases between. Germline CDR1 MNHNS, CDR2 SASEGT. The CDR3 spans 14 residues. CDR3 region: CASILGPGNQPQHF. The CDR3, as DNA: TGTGCCAGCATCCTAGGCCCTGGCAATCAGCCCCAGCATTTT.

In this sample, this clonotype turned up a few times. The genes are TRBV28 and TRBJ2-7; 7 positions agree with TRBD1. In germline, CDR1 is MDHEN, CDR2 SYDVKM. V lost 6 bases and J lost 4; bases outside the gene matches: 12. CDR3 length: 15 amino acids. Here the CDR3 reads CASRAPGTADYEQYF. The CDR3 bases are TGTGCCAGCAGGGCCCCCGGGACAGCAGATTACGAGCAGTACTTC.

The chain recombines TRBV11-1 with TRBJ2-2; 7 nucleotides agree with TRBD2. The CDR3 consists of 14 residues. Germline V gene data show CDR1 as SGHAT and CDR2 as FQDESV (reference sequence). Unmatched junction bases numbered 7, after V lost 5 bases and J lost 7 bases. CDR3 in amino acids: CASSPLLADGELFF. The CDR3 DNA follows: TGTGCCAGCAGCCCACTGCTAGCGGACGGGGAGCTGTTTTTT. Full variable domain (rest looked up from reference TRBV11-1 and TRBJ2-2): EAEVAQSPRYKITEKSQAVAFWCDPISGHATLYWYRQILGQGPELLVQFQDESVVDDSQLPKDRFSAERLKGVDSTLKIQPAELGDSAMYLCASSPLLADGELFFGEGSRLTVL.

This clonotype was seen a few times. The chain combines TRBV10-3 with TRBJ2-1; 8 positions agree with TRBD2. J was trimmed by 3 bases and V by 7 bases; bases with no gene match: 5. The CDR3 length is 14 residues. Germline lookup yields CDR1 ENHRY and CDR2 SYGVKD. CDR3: CAITSTSDYNEQFF. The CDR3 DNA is TGTGCCATCACGTCGACTAGCGACTACAATGAGCAGTTCTTC.

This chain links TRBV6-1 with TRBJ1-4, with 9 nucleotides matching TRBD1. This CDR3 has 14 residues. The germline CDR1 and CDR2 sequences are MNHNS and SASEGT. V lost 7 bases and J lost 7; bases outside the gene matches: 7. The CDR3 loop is CASTTGQGSEKLFF. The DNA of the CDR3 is TGTGCCAGCACCACGGGACAGGGAAGTGAAAAACTGTTTTTT.